The 19 T cell receptor beta chains presented below share a single source sample, sequenced in a study of PD-1 blockade in mismatch repair-deficient tumors. Repertoires were generated with immunoSEQ multiplex PCR, while TCRdb's copy carries only in-frame clones and drops some. The profile shows some 110,000 clones, roughly 80% of them singletons. Specimen: peripheral blood, collected 60 weeks after starting pembrolizumab. Receptors were obtained from an adult with mismatch repair-deficient cancer.

V and J are TRBV5-1 and TRBJ1-1; 8 nucleotides match TRBD1. The trim removed 5 bases at V and 2 bases at J, leaving 8 bases unmatched. Germline-derived CDR1 and CDR2 are SGHRS and YFSETQ. The CDR3 loop spans 15 amino acids. The CDR3 sequence: CASRERTGYNTEAFF. Written as DNA, the CDR3 is TGCGCCAGCAGGGAACGGACAGGGTATAACACTGAAGCTTTCTTT.

This clone was detected once. V is TRBV7-6 and J is TRBJ1-1, with D hard to call. The CDR3 runs 13 residues. V gave up 2 bases and J gave up 8 bases, with 12 bases separating them. Germline CDR1 reads SGHVS; CDR2 reads FNYEAQ. As DNA, the CDR3 is TGTGCCAGCAGCTTAAATCGGCAGAACGAAGCTTTCTTT. Its translation is CASSLNRQNEAFF.

J is TRBJ2-7 and V is TRBV11-2; possible D gene TRBD1, 5 bases. The CDR3 loop spans 14 amino acids. Germline V gene sequence: CDR1 SGHAT, CDR2 FQNNGV. Trimming took off 6 bases at V and 4 bases at J, with 16 bases between the two ends. The CDR3 region has the DNA TGTGCCAGCAGTTTCACGACAGAAAAATACGAGCAGTACTTC. This translates into CASSFTTEKYEQYF.

This chain joins TRBV7-2 and TRBJ2-7; D remains ambiguous. This CDR3 comprises 13 residues. Trimming pared 3 bases from V and 1 base from J, leaving 7 bases between. CDR1 and CDR2 from the germline V gene are SGHTA and FQGNSA. The CDR3 is CASSFYGSYEQYF. The CDR3 DNA reads TGTGCCAGCAGCTTTTACGGGTCCTACGAGCAGTACTTC.

The V call is TRBV14, the J call TRBJ2-1; D is uncertain. Germline-derived CDR1 and CDR2 are SGHDN and FVKESK. With 1 base removed from V and 12 bases from J, the gap between germline ends came to 13 bases. This CDR3 has 13 residues. The CDR3 here is CASSQGGSLVQFF. The CDR3 bases are TGTGCCAGCAGCCAAGGAGGTAGCTTGGTGCAGTTCTTC.

V is TRBV5-1 and J is TRBJ1-1; TRBD1 agrees at 7 bases. Per the germline V gene, CDR1 is SGHRS and CDR2 is YFSETQ. This CDR3 is 15 amino acids long. The ends lost 2 bases at V and 2 bases at J; junction bases unmatched: 6. CDR3 DNA: TGCGCCAGCAGCTTACGGGGGACAGATAACACTGAAGCTTTCTTT. It encodes CASSLRGTDNTEAFF.

The chain uses TRBV10-3 and TRBJ1-4, with TRBD1 identical over 7 bases. This CDR3 contains 15 residues. The V segment lost 0 bases and the J segment 7 bases; nucleotides outside the gene matches: 5. Germline V gives CDR1 ENHRY, CDR2 SYGVKD. This CDR3 reads CAISESEQGFEKLFF. In DNA, the CDR3 is TGTGCCATCAGTGAGTCGGAACAGGGGTTTGAAAAACTGTTTTTT.

This clone showed up many times. The rearrangement joins TRBV14 to TRBJ1-2, with D perhaps matching TRBD1 (5 bases). The germline gives CDR1 SGHDN, CDR2 FVKESK. This CDR3 is 14 amino acids long. Between the trimmed V and J ends, which lost 2 bases and 5 bases, there was a span of 12 bases. In DNA form, the CDR3 reads TGTGCCAGCAGCCAATCGGGACGGAAATATGGCTACACCTTC. Translated: CASSQSGRKYGYTF.

This chain's CDR3 is CASSLSPRGAFF. Written as DNA, the CDR3 is TGTGCCAGCAGCTTAAGTCCCAGGGGGGCTTTCTTT. The V gene is TRBV7-2, the J gene TRBJ1-1; TRBD1 matches 7 bases. The J segment lost 11 bases and the V segment lost 2 bases, leaving 5 bases of the junction unmatched. The CDR3 loop spans 12 amino acids. Germline V gene data show CDR1 as SGHTA and CDR2 as FQGNSA.

The chain joins TRBV9 to TRBJ2-1; no clear D gene. CDR1 and CDR2 from the germline V gene are SGDLS and YYNGEE. This CDR3 comprises 12 residues. Trimming took 3 bases from V and 4 from J, leaving 5 bases between them. The CDR3 loop reads CASSARYNEQFF. CDR3 sequence (DNA): TGTGCCAGCAGCGCTAGGTACAATGAGCAGTTCTTC.

This chain uses TRBV9 with TRBJ2-3, with D unresolved. V was shortened by 3 bases and J by 4 bases, with 9 bases between the two germline ends. The CDR3 spans 13 residues. CDR1 and CDR2 from the germline V gene are SGDLS and YYNGEE. In nucleotides, the CDR3 is TGTGCCAGCAGCGCCCAGGTTGCAGATACGCAGTATTTT. The encoded protein is CASSAQVADTQYF.

The CDR3 is CASSIEGLTIGYTF. The CDR3 coding sequence is TGTGCCAGTAGTATAGAGGGGCTTACGATTGGCTACACCTTC. The chain joins TRBV19 to TRBJ1-2; D perhaps matches TRBD1 (5 bases). CDR1 and CDR2 (germline): LNHDA, SQIVND (reference sequence). Trimming pared 0 bases from V and 7 bases from J, leaving 12 bases between. The CDR3 loop spans 14 amino acids.

CDR3 sequence reads: CASSGQHRVEQYF. CDR3 DNA: TGTGCCAGCAGTGGGCAACACAGGGTCGAGCAGTACTTC. This chain links TRBV25-1 with TRBJ2-7, with D possibly TRBD1 on 6 matching bases. The CDR3 length is 13 residues. CDR1 and CDR2 from the germline V gene are MGHDK and SYGVNS. The V and J ends lost 4 bases and 6 bases respectively, with 13 bases between them.

Only one count was recorded for this clone. The chain carries TRBV29-1 and TRBJ2-1, with D perhaps TRBD1 or TRBD2 (6 bases each). Between the trimmed V and J ends, which lost 6 bases and 8 bases, there was a span of 11 bases. CDR1 is SQVTM and CDR2 is ANQGSEA in the germline V gene. CDR3 length: 11 amino acids. Here the CDR3 reads CSVEGEDEQFF. The CDR3 nucleotides read TGCAGCGTGGAGGGGGAAGATGAGCAGTTCTTC.

This clone showed up just once. The chain has TRBV4-3 and TRBJ1-5; D is undetermined. Looked up from germline, CDR1 is LGHNA and CDR2 is YSLEER. The V gene lost 3 bases and the J gene lost 2 bases, with 11 bases spanning the gap. This CDR3 is built from 15 residues. CDR3 bases: TGCGCCAGCAGCCAGGGCTCGGGCGGCAATCAGCCCCAGCATTTT. Its protein is CASSQGSGGNQPQHF.

V usage is TRBV7-9 and J usage is TRBJ2-5; 13 bases are shared with TRBD2. Germline V lookup: CDR1 SEHNR, CDR2 FQNEAQ (reference sequence). CDR3 length: 17 amino acids. With 4 bases clipped from V and 4 bases from J, the junction kept 9 bases outside the gene matches. CDR3 in DNA: TGTGCCAGCAGCTCGCCCTCGGGACTAGCGGGAAGAGAGACCCAGTACTTC. It translates to CASSSPSGLAGRETQYF.

The J gene is TRBJ2-1, the V gene TRBV7-9, with 12 bases identical to TRBD1. The germline V gene has CDR1 SEHNR and CDR2 FQNEAQ (reference sequence). Trimming removed 6 bases from V and 2 bases from J; junction bases left unmatched: 8. The CDR3 is 17 residues long. CDR3 coding DNA: TGTGCCAGCAGGGACACCGGGACAGGGGGCACCTACAATGAGCAGTTCTTC. Its translation: CASRDTGTGGTYNEQFF.

This clone was seen only once. J is TRBJ1-5 and V is TRBV7-8; TRBD1 matches at 9 bases. The CDR3 consists of 16 residues. Unmatched junction bases numbered 6, after V lost 5 bases and J lost 1 base. In germline, CDR1 is SGHVS, CDR2 FQNEAQ. The DNA for the CDR3 is TGTGCCAGCAGCAGTGGACAGGGGCGAAGCAATCAGCCCCAGCATTTT. Residues: CASSSGQGRSNQPQHF.

The V and J genes are TRBV7-6 and TRBJ1-3; D remains unclear. The CDR3 length is 15 residues. Looked up from germline, CDR1 is SGHVS and CDR2 is FNYEAQ. V lost 5 bases and J lost 11, with 22 bases in between. CDR3 nucleotide sequence: TGTGCCAGCAGCGCCGGGCCCATCTTTTCCACCGCCATATATTTT. Translating gives CASSAGPIFSTAIYF.